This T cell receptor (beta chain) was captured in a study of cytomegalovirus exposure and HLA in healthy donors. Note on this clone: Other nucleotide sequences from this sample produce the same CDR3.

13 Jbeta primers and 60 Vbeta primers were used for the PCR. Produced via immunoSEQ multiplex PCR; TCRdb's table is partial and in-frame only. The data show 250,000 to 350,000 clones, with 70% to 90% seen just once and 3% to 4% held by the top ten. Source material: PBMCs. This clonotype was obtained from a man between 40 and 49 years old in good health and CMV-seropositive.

The CDR3 sequence is CASSLGVAGTDTQYF. CDR3 DNA sequence: TGTGCCAGCAGCCTAGGGGTAGCGGGCACAGATACGCAGTATTTT. The V call is TRBV7-9, the J call TRBJ2-3; D perhaps matches TRBD2 (6 bases). Germline V CDR1 and CDR2: SEHNR, FQNEAQ (reference sequence). CDR3 length: 15 amino acids. Trimming removed 5 bases at V and 1 base at J, with 13 bases between. Using reference TRBV7-9 and TRBJ2-3 for the parts outside the CDR3, the full variable domain is DTGVSQNPRHKITKRGQNVTFRCDPISEHNRLYWYRQTLGQGPEFLTYFQNEAQLEKSRLLSDRFSAERPKGSFSTLEIQRTEQGDSAMYLCASSLGVAGTDTQYFGPGTRLTVL.